What follows are 21 T cell receptor beta chains derived from one specimen sequenced in a study of T cells in localized non-small cell lung cancer. The assay was immunoSEQ multiplex PCR, and TCRdb's table has in-frame clones only and misses some. This sample has 15,000 to 20,000 clones; around 80% occur once, and the top ten carry around 30%. The sample here was peripheral blood, taken before any cancer treatment. The receptors were sampled from a male donor at least 60 years old with stage I lung adenocarcinoma.

This clone was found once. The rearrangement links TRBV4-1 to TRBJ1-1; D unresolved. V shed 1 base and J shed 1 base, with 16 bases lying between them. In germline, CDR1 is MGHRA, CDR2 YSYEKL. The CDR3 length is 17 residues. The CDR3 reads CASSQVLRRRPNTEAFF. The CDR3, as DNA: TGCGCCAGCAGCCAAGTCTTGAGACGGAGGCCGAACACTGAAGCTTTCTTT.

The CDR3 nucleotides are TGTGCCAGCTCACCACTGGGGGGGGCCCAGCATTTT. The encoded protein is CASSPLGGAQHF. This rearrangement joins TRBV18 to TRBJ1-5; TRBD1 might be the D (5 bases). The germline gives CDR1 KGHSH, CDR2 LQKENI. Trimming pared 1 base from V and 11 bases from J, leaving 9 bases between. The CDR3 extends over 12 amino acids.

CDR3 in amino acids: CASSVSGGLGTEAFF. In nucleotides, the CDR3 is TGTGCCAGCAGCGTATCAGGGGGCTTAGGCACTGAAGCTTTCTTT. The chain links TRBV9 to TRBJ1-1, with TRBD1 matching 8 bases. This CDR3 contains 15 residues. Germline V gene lookup returns CDR1 SGDLS and CDR2 YYNGEE. J was trimmed by 4 bases and V by 1 base; bases with no gene match: 6.

This clone was counted only a few times. The chain combines TRBV19 with TRBJ1-2; possible D gene TRBD1, 5 bases. The germline CDR1 and CDR2 sequences are LNHDA and SQIVND (reference sequence). The CDR3 covers 15 residues. Trimming stripped 2 bases from V and 2 bases from J, with 12 bases between. CDR3 region: CASSIKGLGNYGYTF. DNA for the CDR3: TGTGCCAGTAGTATAAAGGGGCTCGGAAACTATGGCTACACCTTC.

The chain carries TRBV12-2 and TRBJ2-7; TRBD2 is the table's D call, not checked against the DNA. TRBV12-2 is a pseudogene segment. This CDR3 comprises 16 residues. The CDR3 coding sequence is TGTGCAAGTCGGCCGGGACTAGGGGGAGCCTCCTACGAGCAGTACTTC. Translating gives CASRPGLGGASYEQYF.

V usage is TRBV10-3 and J usage is TRBJ2-7; D is uncertain. The length of the CDR3 is 14 residues. CDR1 is ENHRY, CDR2 SYGVKD, per germline. The V end was cut by 8 bases, the J end by 0 bases, with 14 bases between. CDR3: CAIATTTSSYEQYF. In nucleotides, the CDR3 is TGTGCCATCGCAACAACTACGAGCTCCTACGAGCAGTACTTC.

V usage is TRBV7-6 and J usage is TRBJ2-1; 8 nucleotides line up with TRBD1. The CDR3 runs to 15 residues. The ends lost 1 base at V and 7 bases at J; junction bases unmatched: 6. Germline V gives CDR1 SGHVS, CDR2 FNYEAQ. CDR3 amino acids: CASSLVGQGANEQFF. DNA of the CDR3: TGTGCCAGCAGCTTAGTAGGTCAGGGGGCTAATGAGCAGTTCTTC.

The rearrangement joins TRBV5-1 to TRBJ1-2, with D maybe TRBD1 (5 bases). This CDR3 spans 15 amino acids. Germline CDR1 is SGHRS and CDR2 is YFSETQ. Trimming left V 2 bases short and J 3 bases short, with 14 bases between. This CDR3 reads CASSLDGTADYGYTF. The CDR3 coding sequence is TGCGCCAGCAGCTTAGACGGGACTGCCGACTATGGCTACACCTTC. The full variable domain, with the rest looked up from reference TRBV5-1 and TRBJ1-2, is KAGVTQTPRYLIKTRGQQVTLSCSPISGHRSVSWYQQTPGQGLQFLFEYFSETQRNKGNFPGRFSGRQFSNSRSEMNVSTLELGDSALYLCASSLDGTADYGYTFGSGTRLTVV.

In this sample, this clone turned up a few times. The chain couples TRBV18 to TRBJ2-1, with 9 nucleotides matching TRBD2. From germline, CDR1 is KGHSH and CDR2 LQKENI. This CDR3 comprises 17 residues. The J segment lost 2 bases and the V segment lost 2 bases, leaving 7 bases of the junction unmatched. CDR3 DNA: TGTGCCAGCTCACCAGGAGTTGGCGGGAGGGCCTACAATGAGCAGTTCTTC. This encodes CASSPGVGGRAYNEQFF.

The chain has TRBV5-5 and TRBJ1-5; perhaps TRBD1 as D (6 bases). Germline assignment: CDR1 SGHKS and CDR2 YYEKEE (reference sequence). V was cut by 4 bases and J by 14 bases, with 16 bases left in between. This CDR3 contains 12 residues. This chain's CDR3 is CASSEQGTREHF. For the CDR3, the DNA is TGTGCCAGCAGCGAACAAGGGACACGAGAGCATTTT.

This sequence joins TRBV13 and TRBJ2-7, with 7 bases fitting TRBD1. With V trimmed by 1 base and J by 2 bases, 2 bases remained unmatched. In germline, CDR1 is PRHDT, CDR2 FYEKMQ (reference sequence). This CDR3 comprises 14 residues. CDR3 sequence: CASSLVTGAYEQYF. CDR3 nucleotides: TGTGCCAGCAGCTTAGTAACAGGGGCCTACGAGCAGTACTTC.

The chain couples TRBV2 to TRBJ2-2; 10 bases map to TRBD2. The V segment lost 2 bases and the J segment 8 bases; nucleotides outside the gene matches: 8. The CDR3 is 16 residues long. Germline V gene lookup returns CDR1 SNHLY and CDR2 FYNNEI. The CDR3 DNA reads as TGTGCCAGCAGTGAATGGAGCGGGGGGGCCGATGGGGAGCTGTTTTTT. Protein: CASSEWSGGADGELFF.

This clone was seen only a few times. The J gene is TRBJ1-5, the V gene TRBV21-1; the table's D gene call, TRBD1, was not cross checked with the DNA. TRBV21-1 is a recognized pseudogene. The CDR3 extends over 17 amino acids. CDR3 amino acids: CASSPKGPGQGYQPQHF. In nucleotides, the CDR3 is TGTGCCAGCAGTCCTAAGGGGCCGGGACAGGGTTATCAGCCCCAGCATTTT.

The rearrangement uses TRBV7-2 and TRBJ1-3, with D unresolved. The CDR3 sequence is 14 residues long. Germline loops: CDR1 SGHTA, CDR2 FQGNSA. The ends were cut back, 2 bases at V and 0 bases at J, with 5 bases in the middle. The CDR3 DNA follows: TGTGCCAGCAGCTTACTAAACTCTGGAAACACCATATATTTT. Translation gives CASSLLNSGNTIYF.

This clone was seen just once. This chain links TRBV11-2 with TRBJ2-5; D ambiguous. The CDR3 has 15 residues. With 5 bases removed from V and 1 base from J, the gap between germline ends came to 14 bases. The germline CDR1 and CDR2 sequences are SGHAT and FQNNGV. The CDR3 DNA reads as TGTGCCAGCAGCCGAGTACTCCGGGCCCAAGAGACCCAGTACTTC. It yields the protein CASSRVLRAQETQYF.

The genes are TRBV2 and TRBJ1-2; D uncertain. The CDR3 covers 14 residues. The V gene's germline CDR1 is SNHLY and CDR2 FYNNEI. V was clipped by 1 base and J by 7 bases, with 13 bases between them. CDR3 DNA: TGTGCCAGCAGTGAAGATCGAAGGGATAGTGGCTACACCTTC. Protein: CASSEDRRDSGYTF.

The chain joins TRBV6-6 to TRBJ2-2, with D uncertain. There are 15 residues in the CDR3. The ends were cut back, 6 bases at V and 4 bases at J, with 15 bases in the middle. Looked up from germline, CDR1 is MNHNY and CDR2 is SVGAGI (reference sequence). CDR3 sequence (DNA): TGTGCCAGCAGGGCCGTGGGTGTGAGCACCGGGGAGCTGTTTTTT. Translation gives CASRAVGVSTGELFF.

The V call is TRBV6-5, the J call TRBJ2-5; the D is unclear. CDR1 and CDR2 (germline): MNHEY, SVGAGI. This CDR3 region has 14 residues. Between the trimmed V and J ends, which lost 0 bases and 5 bases, there was a span of 10 bases. The CDR3 region is CASSYSNRPETQYF. In DNA, the CDR3 is TGTGCCAGCAGTTACTCGAATCGACCGGAGACCCAGTACTTC.

The rearrangement links TRBV27 to TRBJ2-7; D is undetermined. The ends were cut back, 1 base at V and 1 base at J, with 5 bases in the middle. The CDR3 runs to 13 residues. The germline V gene has CDR1 MNHEY and CDR2 SMNVEV (reference sequence). The CDR3, as DNA: TGTGCCAGCAGTTTATATCGGTCCTACGAGCAGTACTTC. Its translation is CASSLYRSYEQYF.

There are a few counts of this clone. The chain links TRBV7-6 to TRBJ1-3; D gene uncertain. The CDR3 is made up of 13 amino acids. Germline CDR1 reads SGHVS; CDR2 reads FNYEAQ. V dropped 5 bases and J dropped 0 bases, with 5 bases sitting between them. The DNA for the CDR3 is TGTGCCAGCAGCCCTGACTCTGGAAACACCATATATTTT. It is translated as CASSPDSGNTIYF.

This rearrangement joins TRBV27 to TRBJ2-7, with 8 bases identical to TRBD1. V lost 2 bases and J lost 0; bases outside the gene matches: 3. The germline V gene encodes CDR1 MNHEY and CDR2 SMNVEV (reference sequence). The CDR3 spans 15 residues. In nucleotides, the CDR3 is TGTGCCAGCAGTTTAGGACAGGGTGACTCCTACGAGCAGTACTTC. Protein: CASSLGQGDSYEQYF.